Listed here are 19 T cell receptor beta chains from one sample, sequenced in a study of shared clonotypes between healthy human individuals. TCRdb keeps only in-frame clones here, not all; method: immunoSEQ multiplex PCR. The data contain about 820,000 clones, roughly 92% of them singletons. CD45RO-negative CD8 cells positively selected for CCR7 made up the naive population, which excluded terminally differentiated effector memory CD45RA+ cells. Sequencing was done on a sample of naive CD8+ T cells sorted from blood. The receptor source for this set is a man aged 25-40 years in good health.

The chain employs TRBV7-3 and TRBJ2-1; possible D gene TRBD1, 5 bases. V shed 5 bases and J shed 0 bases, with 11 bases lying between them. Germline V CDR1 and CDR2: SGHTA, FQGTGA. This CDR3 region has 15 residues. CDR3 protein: CASSPRGASYNEQFF. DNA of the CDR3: TGTGCCAGCAGCCCACGTGGGGCCTCCTACAATGAGCAGTTCTTC.

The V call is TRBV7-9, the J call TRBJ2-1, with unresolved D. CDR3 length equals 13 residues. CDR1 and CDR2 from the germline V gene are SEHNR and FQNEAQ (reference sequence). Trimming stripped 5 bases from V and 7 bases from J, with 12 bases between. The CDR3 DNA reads TGTGCCAGCAGCGAAAGACCCGGGAATGAGCAGTTCTTC. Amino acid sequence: CASSERPGNEQFF.

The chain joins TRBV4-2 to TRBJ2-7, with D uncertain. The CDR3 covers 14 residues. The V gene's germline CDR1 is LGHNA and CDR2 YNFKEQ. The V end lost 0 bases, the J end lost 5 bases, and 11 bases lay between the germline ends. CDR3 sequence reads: CASSQDRSGNEQYF. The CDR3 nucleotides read TGTGCCAGCAGCCAAGATAGAAGTGGCAACGAGCAGTACTTC.

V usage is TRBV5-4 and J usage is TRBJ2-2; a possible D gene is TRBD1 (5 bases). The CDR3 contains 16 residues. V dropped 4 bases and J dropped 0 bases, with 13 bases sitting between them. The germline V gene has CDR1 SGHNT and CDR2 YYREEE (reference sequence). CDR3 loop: CASSPARAPNTGELFF. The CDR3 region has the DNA TGTGCCAGCAGCCCCGCCAGGGCTCCGAACACCGGGGAGCTGTTTTTT.

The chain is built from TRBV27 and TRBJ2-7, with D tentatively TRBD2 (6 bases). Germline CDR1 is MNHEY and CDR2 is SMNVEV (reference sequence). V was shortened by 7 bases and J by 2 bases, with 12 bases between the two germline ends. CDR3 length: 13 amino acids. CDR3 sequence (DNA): TGTGCCAGCATTAGACTAGACACCTACGAGCAGTACTTC. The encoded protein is CASIRLDTYEQYF.

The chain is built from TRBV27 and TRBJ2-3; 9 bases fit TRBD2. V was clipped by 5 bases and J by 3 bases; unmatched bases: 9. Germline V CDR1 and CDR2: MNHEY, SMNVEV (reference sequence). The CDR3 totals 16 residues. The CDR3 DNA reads TGTGCCAGCAGTCTCGGGGCGGCGGGAGGGACAGATACGCAGTATTTT. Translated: CASSLGAAGGTDTQYF.

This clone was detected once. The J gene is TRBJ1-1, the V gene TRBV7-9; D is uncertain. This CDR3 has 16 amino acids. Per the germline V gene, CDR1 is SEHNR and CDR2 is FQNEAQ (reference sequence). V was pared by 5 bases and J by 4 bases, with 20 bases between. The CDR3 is CASSTGRERRGTEAFF. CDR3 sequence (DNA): TGTGCCAGCAGCACCGGGAGGGAGCGCCGGGGCACTGAAGCTTTCTTT. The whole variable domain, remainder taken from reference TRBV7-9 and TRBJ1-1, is DTGVSQNPRHKITKRGQNVTFRCDPISEHNRLYWYRQTLGQGPEFLTYFQNEAQLEKSRLLSDRFSAERPKGSFSTLEIQRTEQGDSAMYLCASSTGRERRGTEAFFGQGTRLTVV.

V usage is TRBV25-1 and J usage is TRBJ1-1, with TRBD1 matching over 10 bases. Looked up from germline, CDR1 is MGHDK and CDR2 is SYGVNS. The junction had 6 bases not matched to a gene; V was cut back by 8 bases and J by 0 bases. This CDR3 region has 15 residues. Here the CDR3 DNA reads TGTGCCAGCTCGGGACAGGGGACGATGAACACTGAAGCTTTCTTT. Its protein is CASSGQGTMNTEAFF.

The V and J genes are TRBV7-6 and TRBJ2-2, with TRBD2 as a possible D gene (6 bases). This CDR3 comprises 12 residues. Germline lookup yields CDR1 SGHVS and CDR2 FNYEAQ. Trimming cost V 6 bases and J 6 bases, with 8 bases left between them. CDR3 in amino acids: CASRPGAGELFF. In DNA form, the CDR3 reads TGTGCCAGCAGGCCGGGGGCCGGGGAGCTGTTTTTT.

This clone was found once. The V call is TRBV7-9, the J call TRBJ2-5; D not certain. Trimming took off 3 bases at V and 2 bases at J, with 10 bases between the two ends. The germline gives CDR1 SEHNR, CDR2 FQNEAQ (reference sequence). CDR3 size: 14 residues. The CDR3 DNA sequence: TGTGCCAGCAGCTTGGGCGGTTCTCAAGAGACCCAGTACTTC. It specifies CASSLGGSQETQYF.

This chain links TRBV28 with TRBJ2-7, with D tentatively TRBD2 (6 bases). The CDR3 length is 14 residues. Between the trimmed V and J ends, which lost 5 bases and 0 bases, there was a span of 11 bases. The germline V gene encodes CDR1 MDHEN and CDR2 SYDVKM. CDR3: CASSESGFSYEQYF. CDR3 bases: TGTGCCAGCAGTGAGAGCGGGTTCTCCTACGAGCAGTACTTC.

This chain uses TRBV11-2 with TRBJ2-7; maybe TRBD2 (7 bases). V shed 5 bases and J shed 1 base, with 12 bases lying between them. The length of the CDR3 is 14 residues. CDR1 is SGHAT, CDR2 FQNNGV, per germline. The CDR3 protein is CASSQGGASYEQYF. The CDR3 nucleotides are TGTGCCAGCAGCCAAGGGGGGGCGTCCTACGAGCAGTACTTC. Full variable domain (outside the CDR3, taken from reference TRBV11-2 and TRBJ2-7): EAGVAQSPRYKIIEKRQSVAFWCNPISGHATLYWYQQILGQGPKLLIQFQNNGVVDDSQLPKDRFSAERLKGVDSTLKIQPAKLEDSAVYLCASSQGGASYEQYFGPGTRLTVT.

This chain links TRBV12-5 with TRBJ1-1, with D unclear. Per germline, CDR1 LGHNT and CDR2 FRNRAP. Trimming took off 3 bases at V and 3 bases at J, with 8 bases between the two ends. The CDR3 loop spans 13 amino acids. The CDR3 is CASGFSIYTEAFF. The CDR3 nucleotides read TGTGCTAGTGGTTTTTCAATCTACACTGAAGCTTTCTTT. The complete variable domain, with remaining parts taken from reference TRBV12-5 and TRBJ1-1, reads DARVTQTPRHKVTEMGQEVTMRCQPILGHNTVFWYRQTMMQGLELLAYFRNRAPLDDSGMPKDRFSAEMPDATLATLKIQPSEPRDSAVYFCASGFSIYTEAFFGQGTRLTVV.

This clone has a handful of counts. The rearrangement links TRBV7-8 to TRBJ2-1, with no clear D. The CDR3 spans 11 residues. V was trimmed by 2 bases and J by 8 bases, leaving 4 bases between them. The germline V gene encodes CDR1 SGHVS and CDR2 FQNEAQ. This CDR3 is CASSLNYEQFF. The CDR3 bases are TGTGCCAGCAGCTTAAACTATGAGCAGTTCTTC.

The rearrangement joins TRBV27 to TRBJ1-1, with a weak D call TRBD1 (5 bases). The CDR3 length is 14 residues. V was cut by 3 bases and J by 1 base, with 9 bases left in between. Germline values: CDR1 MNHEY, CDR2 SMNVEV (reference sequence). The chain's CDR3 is CASSLFQGNTEAFF. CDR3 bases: TGTGCCAGCAGTTTGTTCCAGGGGAACACTGAAGCTTTCTTT.

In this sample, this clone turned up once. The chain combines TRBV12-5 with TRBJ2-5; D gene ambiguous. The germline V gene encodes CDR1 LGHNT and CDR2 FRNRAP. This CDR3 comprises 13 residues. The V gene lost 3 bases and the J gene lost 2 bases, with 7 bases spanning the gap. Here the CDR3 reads CASGLGSQETQYF. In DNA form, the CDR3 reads TGTGCTAGTGGTTTAGGTAGTCAAGAGACCCAGTACTTC.

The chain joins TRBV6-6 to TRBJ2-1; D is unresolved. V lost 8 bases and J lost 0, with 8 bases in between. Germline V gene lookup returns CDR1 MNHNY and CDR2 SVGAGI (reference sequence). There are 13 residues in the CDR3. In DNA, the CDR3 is TGTGCCAGCTTCGGAGACTCCTACAATGAGCAGTTCTTC. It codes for CASFGDSYNEQFF.

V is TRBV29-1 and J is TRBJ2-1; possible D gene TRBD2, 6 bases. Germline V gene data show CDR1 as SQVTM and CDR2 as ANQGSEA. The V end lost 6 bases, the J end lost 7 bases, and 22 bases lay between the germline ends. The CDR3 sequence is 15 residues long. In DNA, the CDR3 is TGCAGCGTACCCCTAGCGTTCGGTTCTTTGAATGAGCAGTTCTTC. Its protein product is CSVPLAFGSLNEQFF.

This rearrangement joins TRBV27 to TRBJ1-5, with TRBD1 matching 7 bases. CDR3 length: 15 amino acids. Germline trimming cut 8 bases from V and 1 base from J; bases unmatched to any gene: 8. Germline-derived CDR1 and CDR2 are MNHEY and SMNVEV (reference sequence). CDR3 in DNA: TGTGCCAGCCGCTCAGGGGGGTCCAGCAATCAGCCCCAGCATTTT. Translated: CASRSGGSSNQPQHF.